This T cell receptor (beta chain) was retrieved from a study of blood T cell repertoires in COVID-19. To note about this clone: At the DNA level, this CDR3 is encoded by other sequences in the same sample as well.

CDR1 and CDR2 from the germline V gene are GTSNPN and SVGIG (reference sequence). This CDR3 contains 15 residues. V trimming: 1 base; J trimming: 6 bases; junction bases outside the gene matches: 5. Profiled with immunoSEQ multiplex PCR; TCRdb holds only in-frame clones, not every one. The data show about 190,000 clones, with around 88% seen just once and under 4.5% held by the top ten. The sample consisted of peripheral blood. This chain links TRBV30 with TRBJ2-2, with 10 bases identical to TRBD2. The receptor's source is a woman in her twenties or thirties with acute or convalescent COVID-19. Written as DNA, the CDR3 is TGTGCCTGGAGTGGGTTAGCGGGAGGATCCGGGGAGCTGTTTTTT. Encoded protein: CAWSGLAGGSGELFF. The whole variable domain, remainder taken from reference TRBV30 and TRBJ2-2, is SQTIHQWPATLVQPVGSPLSLECTVEGTSNPNLYWYRQAAGRGLQLLFYSVGIGQISSEVPQNLSASRPQDRQFILSSKKLLLSDSGFYLCAWSGLAGGSGELFFGEGSRLTVL.